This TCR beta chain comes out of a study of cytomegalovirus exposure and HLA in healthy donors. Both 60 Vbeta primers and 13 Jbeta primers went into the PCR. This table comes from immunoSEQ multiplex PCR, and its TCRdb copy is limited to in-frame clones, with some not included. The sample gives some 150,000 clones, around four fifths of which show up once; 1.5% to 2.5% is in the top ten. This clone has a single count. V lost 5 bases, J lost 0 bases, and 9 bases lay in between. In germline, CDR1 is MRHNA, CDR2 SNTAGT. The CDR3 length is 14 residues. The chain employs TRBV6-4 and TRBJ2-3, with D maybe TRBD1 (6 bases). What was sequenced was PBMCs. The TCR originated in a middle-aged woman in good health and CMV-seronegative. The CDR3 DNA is TGTGCCAGCAGTTCCAGGGGTAGCACAGATACGCAGTATTTT. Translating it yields CASSSRGSTDTQYF.